The 14 T cell receptor beta chains given below trace back to one sample, sequenced in a study of chronic HIV infection and antiretroviral therapy. TCRdb re-derived calls from the 5' RACE reads in MiXCR, one entry per CDR3 protein. The sample gives 40,000 to 60,000 distinct CDR3 sequences, 15% to 20% of which show up once; around 2.8% is in the top ten. The sequenced material came from peripheral blood. These receptors were collected from an adult who had HIV and had not received antiretroviral therapy, or was an uninfected healthy control (not recorded which).

The chain uses TRBV29-1 and TRBJ2-7; 9 bases are shared with TRBD2. The CDR3 covers 12 residues. V trimming: 4 bases; J trimming: 4 bases; junction bases outside the gene matches: 2. The V gene's germline CDR1 is SQVTM and CDR2 ANQGSEA. The CDR3 DNA reads as TGCAGCGTTGTAGCGGGAGTGTACGAGCAGTACTTC. It translates to CSVVAGVYEQYF.

The CDR3 sequence: CSARDRQGPYEQYF. The CDR3, as DNA: TGCAGTGCTAGAGATCGACAGGGACCCTACGAGCAGTACTTC. The chain employs TRBV20-1 and TRBJ2-7; 7 nucleotides agree with TRBD1. The CDR3 totals 14 residues. Per germline, CDR1 DFQATT and CDR2 SNEGSKA (reference sequence). J was trimmed by 2 bases and V by 0 bases; bases with no gene match: 4.

In this sample, this clonotype turned up once. This sequence joins TRBV29-1 and TRBJ1-1; D is perhaps TRBD1 (5 bases). Germline CDR1 and CDR2: SQVTM and ANQGSEA. This CDR3 contains 14 residues. With 7 bases removed from V and 0 bases from J, the gap between germline ends came to 15 bases. The CDR3 nucleotides read TGCAGCGCCACAGGTTCCCTGATGAACACTGAAGCTTTCTTT. Protein: CSATGSLMNTEAFF.

The rearrangement joins TRBV15 to TRBJ2-1, with D maybe TRBD1 (6 bases). V lost 4 bases, J lost 10 bases, and 14 bases lay in between. This CDR3 has 13 amino acids. Germline V gene sequence: CDR1 LNHNV, CDR2 YYDKDF (reference sequence). The CDR3 reads CATSIRPGDEQFF. The CDR3 DNA is TGTGCCACCAGCATCAGACCAGGGGACGAGCAGTTCTTC.

The sample holds a few counts of this clonotype. This chain uses TRBV6-2 or TRBV6-3 with TRBJ1-1, with D uncertain. In germline, CDR1 is MNHEY, CDR2 SVGEGT. Trimming removed 6 bases at V and 0 bases at J, with 8 bases between. The CDR3 is 13 amino acids. In DNA, the CDR3 is TGTGCCAGCAGCTTGTGGGTGAACACTGAAGCTTTCTTT. Protein product: CASSLWVNTEAFF.

There are a few counts of this clonotype. The chain carries TRBV6-6 and TRBJ1-5; 7 nucleotides match TRBD1. The V and J ends lost 6 bases and 6 bases, in that order; junction bases with no gene match: 8. The CDR3 is 14 amino acids. From germline, CDR1 is MNHNY and CDR2 SVGAGI (reference sequence). The CDR3 DNA reads as TGTGCCAGCAGGGCACAGGGGTTCCTTCAGCCCCAGCATTTT. Translated, it gives CASRAQGFLQPQHF.

This clonotype was detected a few times. This CDR3 reads CASIAGGSGANVLTF. CDR3 DNA sequence: TGTGCCAGCATCGCCGGTGGCTCTGGGGCCAACGTCCTGACTTTC. This chain connects TRBV28 to TRBJ2-6; D is uncertain. The CDR3 spans 15 residues. Trimming took off 7 bases at V and 0 bases at J, with 10 bases between the two ends. In germline, CDR1 is MDHEN, CDR2 SYDVKM.

This chain uses TRBV4-1 with TRBJ2-1; TRBD2 aligns across 8 bases. V was clipped by 1 base and J by 6 bases; unmatched bases: 11. Germline V CDR1 and CDR2: MGHRA, YSYEKL. The CDR3 consists of 17 residues. The CDR3 is CASSQGGGRRVFNEQFF. CDR3 nucleotide sequence: TGCGCCAGCAGCCAAGGGGGCGGGAGGAGGGTCTTCAATGAGCAGTTCTTC.

Only a few counts were recorded for this clonotype. The CDR3 nucleotides read TGCAGTGCTAGAGCCGACAGGGGGCCTGGAGAGACCCAGTACTTC. Amino acid sequence: CSARADRGPGETQYF. This rearrangement joins TRBV20-1 to TRBJ2-5, with TRBD1 matching over 10 bases. Trimming at V came to 1 base and at J to 4 bases, leaving 6 bases not matched to a gene. CDR3 length: 15 residues. Germline CDR1 is DFQATT and CDR2 is SNEGSKA (reference sequence).

This sequence joins TRBV2 and TRBJ2-7; D is ambiguous. CDR1 is SNHLY and CDR2 is FYNNEI in the germline V gene. This CDR3 contains 11 residues. V lost 6 bases to trimming and J lost 6 bases, with 9 bases between them. CDR3 in amino acids: CASSPQLEQYF. CDR3 DNA: TGTGCCAGCAGCCCCCAACTCGAGCAGTACTTC.

This clonotype was counted at least ten times. The CDR3 nucleotides read TGTGCCAGCAGTTCCATGGACAGCTCCTACGAGCAGTACTTC. Translated: CASSSMDSSYEQYF. The chain is built from TRBV6-5 and TRBJ2-7; weak D call: TRBD1 (6 bases). This CDR3 comprises 14 residues. V was clipped by 4 bases and J by 0 bases, with 10 bases between them. Germline loops: CDR1 MNHEY, CDR2 SVGAGI.

By sample share, this clonotype is large. V and J are TRBV5-1 and TRBJ2-6; weak D call: TRBD1 (5 bases). Trimming removed 0 bases from V and 0 bases from J, with 10 bases in between. The CDR3 sequence is 17 residues long. Germline CDR1 is SGHRS and CDR2 is YFSETQ. CDR3 in DNA: TGCGCCAGCAGCTTGGCAGGGAAACTCTCTGGGGCCAACGTCCTGACTTTC. The encoded protein is CASSLAGKLSGANVLTF.

The rearrangement joins TRBV7-6 to TRBJ1-3; D ambiguous. The germline V gene has CDR1 SGHVS and CDR2 FNYEAQ. Trimming removed 0 bases from V and 8 bases from J, with 8 bases in between. The CDR3 runs to 13 residues. The CDR3 DNA reads TGTGCCAGCAGCTTAGCGCCTGAATACACCATATATTTT. Its protein product is CASSLAPEYTIYF.

The rearrangement uses TRBV20-1 and TRBJ2-7; D possibly corresponds to TRBD1 (7 bases). Germline loops: CDR1 DFQATT, CDR2 SNEGSKA (reference sequence). The CDR3 is 15 amino acids. Trimming removed 6 bases from V and 3 bases from J, with 21 bases in between. CDR3 in DNA: TGCAGTGCCCTTACGGCGCAGGGGGGCAGCTACGAGCAGTACTTC. Translation gives CSALTAQGGSYEQYF.